These 7 T cell receptor beta chains were sequenced from one sample in a study of OX40 agonist ivuxolimab in advanced cancers. Profiled with immunoSEQ multiplex PCR; TCRdb holds only in-frame clones, not every one. The repertoire holds approximately 16,000 clones, with approximately 86% as singletons. Sequences were derived from CD4+ or CD8+ T cells sorted from blood, sampled in a trial of the OX40 agonist ivuxolimab. These receptors came from an adult with an advanced solid tumor such as melanoma, head and neck, liver or kidney cancer.

The chain joins TRBV18 to TRBJ2-5; TRBD2 matches 10 bases. Germline V gives CDR1 KGHSH, CDR2 LQKENI. The V and J ends lost 2 bases and 4 bases, in that order; junction bases with no gene match: 4. This CDR3 is 15 amino acids long. The CDR3 bases are TGTGCCAGCTCACCAGCTAGCGGGAGTTCAGAGACCCAGTACTTC. Amino acids: CASSPASGSSETQYF.

The chain employs TRBV6-1 and TRBJ1-3, with D hard to call. The CDR3 extends over 15 amino acids. V shed 1 base and J shed 2 bases, with 9 bases lying between them. Germline CDR1 MNHNS, CDR2 SASEGT. The CDR3 nucleotides are TGTGCCAGCAGTGAAGGGATATACACTGGAAACACCATATATTTT. It encodes CASSEGIYTGNTIYF.

The chain employs TRBV19 and TRBJ1-5, with TRBD1 as a possible D gene (5 bases). Germline lookup yields CDR1 LNHDA and CDR2 SQIVND (reference sequence). Trimming removed 3 bases at V and 2 bases at J, with 14 bases between. This CDR3 is 16 amino acids long. The CDR3 loop is CASSILGVPGNQPQHF. CDR3 coding DNA: TGTGCCAGTAGTATTTTGGGGGTTCCGGGCAATCAGCCCCAGCATTTT.

The chain joins TRBV28 to TRBJ1-2; D ambiguous. Per germline, CDR1 MDHEN and CDR2 SYDVKM. The CDR3 totals 12 residues. Trimming removed 2 bases at V and 4 bases at J, with 5 bases between. The CDR3 sequence: CASSLQTYGYTF. CDR3 coding DNA: TGTGCCAGCAGTTTACAGACCTATGGCTACACCTTC.

J is TRBJ2-3 and V is TRBV29-1, with 10 bases that match TRBD2. The J segment lost 4 bases and the V segment lost 2 bases, leaving 9 bases of the junction unmatched. The CDR3 runs to 16 residues. Germline V gene data show CDR1 as SQVTM and CDR2 as ANQGSEA. The CDR3 spells CSVERSSGGGADTQYF. The CDR3 nucleotides are TGCAGCGTTGAAAGGTCTAGCGGGGGAGGGGCAGATACGCAGTATTTT.

V is TRBV19 and J is TRBJ1-1; 8 nucleotides align to TRBD1. CDR3 length: 16 amino acids. The ends lost 6 bases at V and 1 base at J; junction bases unmatched: 10. Germline CDR1 reads LNHDA; CDR2 reads SQIVND (reference sequence). DNA of the CDR3: TGTGCCAGTAGCACCGGGACAGGAACTCCGAACACTGAAGCTTTCTTT. Translating it yields CASSTGTGTPNTEAFF.

This chain uses TRBV7-6 with TRBJ2-4; possibly TRBD1 for D (6 bases). From germline, CDR1 is SGHVS and CDR2 FNYEAQ. Trimming took 5 bases from V and 3 from J, leaving 14 bases between them. The CDR3 has 15 amino acids. The CDR3: CASSPGQLGKNIQYF. The CDR3 DNA reads as TGTGCCAGCAGCCCAGGACAGTTGGGCAAAAACATTCAGTACTTC.